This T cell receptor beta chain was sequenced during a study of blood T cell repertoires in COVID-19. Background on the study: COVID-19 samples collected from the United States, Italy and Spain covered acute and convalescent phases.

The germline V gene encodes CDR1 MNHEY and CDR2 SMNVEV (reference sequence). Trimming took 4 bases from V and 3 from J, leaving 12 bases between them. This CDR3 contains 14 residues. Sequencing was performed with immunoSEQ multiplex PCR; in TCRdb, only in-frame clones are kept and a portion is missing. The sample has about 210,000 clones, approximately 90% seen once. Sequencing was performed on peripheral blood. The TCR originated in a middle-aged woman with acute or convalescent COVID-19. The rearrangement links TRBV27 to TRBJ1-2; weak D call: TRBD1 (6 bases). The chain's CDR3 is CASSSYRDYYGYTF. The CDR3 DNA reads TGTGCCAGCAGTTCATACAGGGATTACTATGGCTACACCTTC.